The 5 T cell receptor beta chains reported below all come from one sample, sequenced in a study of blood T cells in healthy people across ages. The authors ran a second PCR of 7 to 11 cycles using a sample-barcoded 5' primer and a J-beta primer mix. In TCRdb, the 5' RACE reads were re-called with MiXCR into one record per CDR3 protein. Among about 730,000 distinct CDR3 sequences, roughly 45% were seen once, and the ten largest hold under 25%. Source material: blood. The receptors stem from a woman aged 60 to 75 in good health.

V is TRBV9 and J is TRBJ2-5, with TRBD2 matching over 8 bases. J gave up 2 bases and V 4 bases, and 13 bases lay outside the gene matches. CDR1 is SGDLS and CDR2 is YYNGEE in the germline V gene. This CDR3 comprises 17 residues. CDR3 residues: CASSPPRASGLQETQYF. The CDR3 DNA is TGTGCCAGCAGCCCCCCCCGGGCTAGCGGGTTACAAGAGACCCAGTACTTC.

This clonotype has just a few counts. The chain couples TRBV4-1 to TRBJ1-2; D is perhaps TRBD1 (5 bases). Germline V gives CDR1 MGHRA, CDR2 YSYEKL. The CDR3 is made up of 16 amino acids. Trimming shortened V by 3 bases and J by 2 bases, and 16 bases separated the two germline ends. Here the CDR3 DNA reads TGCGCCAGCAGCCAGGAGCCCTCCCAGGGAAACTATGGCTACACCTTC. Protein sequence: CASSQEPSQGNYGYTF.

A word on this clonotype: A much larger clone differs from this one at a single base, so this may be a read error. The rearrangement links TRBV5-6 to TRBJ2-3; D is undetermined. The CDR3 runs 15 residues. CDR1 SGHDT and CDR2 YYEEEE come from the germline V gene. CDR3 sequence (DNA): TGTGTCAGCAGCTTTAGACGGCTGGCGCAAGATACGCAGTATTTT. This codes for CVSSFRRLAQDTQYF.

In its sample, this clonotype was seen many times. DNA for the CDR3: TGTGCCAGCAGTTGGACTAGCGGGAGGAGTGGAGAGCAGTTCTTC. Residues: CASSWTSGRSGEQFF. This chain uses TRBV6-6 with TRBJ2-1; 14 bases are shared with TRBD2. From germline, CDR1 is MNHNY and CDR2 SVGAGI (reference sequence). The CDR3 extends over 15 amino acids. With V trimmed by 4 bases and J by 10 bases, 6 bases remained unmatched.

There are many counts of this clonotype. The chain is built from TRBV7-2 and TRBJ2-5, with D possibly called TRBD1 or TRBD2 (5 bases each). The CDR3 sequence is 15 residues long. V lost 4 bases and J 1 base, leaving 13 bases between the germline ends. CDR1 is SGHTA and CDR2 is FQGNSA in the germline V gene. This chain's CDR3 is CASSSPFGAQETQYF. Here the CDR3 DNA reads TGTGCCAGCAGCTCCCCTTTCGGGGCCCAAGAGACCCAGTACTTC.